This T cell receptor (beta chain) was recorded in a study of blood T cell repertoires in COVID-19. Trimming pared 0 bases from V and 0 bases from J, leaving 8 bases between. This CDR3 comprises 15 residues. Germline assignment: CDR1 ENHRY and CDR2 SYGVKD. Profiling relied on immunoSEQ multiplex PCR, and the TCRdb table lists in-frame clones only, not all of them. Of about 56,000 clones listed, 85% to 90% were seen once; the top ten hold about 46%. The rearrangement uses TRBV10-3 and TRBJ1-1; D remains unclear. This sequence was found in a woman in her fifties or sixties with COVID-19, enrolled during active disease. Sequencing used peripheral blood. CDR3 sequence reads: CAISESITVNTEAFF. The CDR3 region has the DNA TGTGCCATCAGTGAGTCGATTACGGTGAACACTGAAGCTTTCTTT.